One sample yielded the 15 T cell receptor beta chains listed below, sequenced in a study of early T cells in non-severe SARS-CoV-2 infection. TCRdb reprocessed the 5' RACE reads with MiXCR, giving one entry per CDR3 protein. The sample includes about 90,000 distinct CDR3 sequences, approximately 15% of them seen just once. The source material was whole blood. All receptors come from an adult who was a healthcare worker with PCR-confirmed SARS-CoV-2 infection or an uninfected control (not recorded which).

This clonotype was seen more than once but under ten times. The rearrangement uses TRBV12-5 and TRBJ2-3, with D perhaps being TRBD1 or TRBD2 (5 bases each). CDR3 length: 17 amino acids. The V and J ends lost 3 bases and 0 bases respectively, with 16 bases between them. CDR1 is LGHNT, CDR2 FRNRAP, per germline. In nucleotides, the CDR3 is TGTGCTAGTGGTTTTGACCCCGGGACGTCTAGCACAGATACGCAGTATTTT. Its translation: CASGFDPGTSSTDTQYF.

The V call is TRBV30, the J call TRBJ2-2; perhaps TRBD1 as D (5 bases). The germline V gene has CDR1 GTSNPN and CDR2 SVGIG (reference sequence). This CDR3 is built from 14 residues. Trimming took off 2 bases at V and 5 bases at J, with 12 bases between the two ends. CDR3 bases: TGTGCCTGGAGTAGGGCTAGGGGAACCGGGGAGCTGTTTTTT. It codes for CAWSRARGTGELFF.

This clonotype was detected only a few times. The V gene is TRBV29-1, the J gene TRBJ2-7; the match to TRBD2 covers 13 bases. CDR1 is SQVTM and CDR2 is ANQGSEA in the germline V gene. This CDR3 region has 14 residues. V lost 6 bases, J lost 4 bases, and 6 bases stayed unmatched. DNA for the CDR3: TGCAGCGTGTCGGGGACTAGCGGGACGTACGAGCAGTACTTC. Translated: CSVSGTSGTYEQYF.

This clonotype appeared many times. V and J are TRBV18 and TRBJ2-3; possibly TRBD1 for D (6 bases). V shed 2 bases and J shed 0 bases, with 9 bases lying between them. CDR3 length equals 15 residues. CDR1 is KGHSH, CDR2 LQKENI, per germline. The CDR3 is CASSPDRTSTDTQYF. CDR3 nucleotides: TGTGCCAGCTCACCAGACAGGACTAGCACAGATACGCAGTATTTT.

CDR3 residues: CASSPSGASYEQYF. In nucleotides, the CDR3 is TGTGCCAGCAGCCCTAGCGGGGCCTCCTACGAGCAGTACTTC. This sequence joins TRBV9 and TRBJ2-7; TRBD2 matches 9 bases. The CDR3 is 14 amino acids. Germline V gene data show CDR1 as SGDLS and CDR2 as YYNGEE. The V gene end was trimmed by 4 bases and the J gene end by 0 bases; junction bases not matched to a gene: 2.

The chain uses TRBV19 and TRBJ2-5; perhaps TRBD2 as D (5 bases). This CDR3 is built from 13 residues. Trimming took off 5 bases at V and 4 bases at J, with 11 bases between the two ends. CDR1 LNHDA and CDR2 SQIVND come from the germline V gene (reference sequence). The CDR3 DNA sequence: TGTGCCAGTAGTCGGACCGGAGGAGAGACCCAGTACTTC. This encodes CASSRTGGETQYF.

The J gene is TRBJ1-6, the V gene TRBV4-1; a weak D match, TRBD1 (6 bases). Trimming removed 1 base from V and 10 bases from J, with 17 bases in between. CDR1 MGHRA and CDR2 YSYEKL come from the germline V gene. This CDR3 has 16 amino acids. The DNA of the CDR3 is TGCGCCAGCAGCCAAGTTGTAGACAGGAGAGACTCACCCCTCCACTTT. As protein: CASSQVVDRRDSPLHF.

This clonotype was detected ten times or more. This rearrangement joins TRBV7-8 to TRBJ2-1, with D unclear. This CDR3 has 12 residues. Trimming removed 7 bases at V and 11 bases at J, with 15 bases between. Germline CDR1 is SGHVS and CDR2 is FQNEAQ. CDR3 loop: CASKEARQKQFF. CDR3 in DNA: TGTGCCAGCAAGGAAGCGAGGCAAAAGCAGTTCTTC.

This sequence joins TRBV11-2 and TRBJ2-7; 7 nucleotides match TRBD1. The V and J ends lost 5 bases and 3 bases, in that order; junction bases with no gene match: 4. This CDR3 region has 13 residues. Germline assignment: CDR1 SGHAT and CDR2 FQNNGV. CDR3 nucleotide sequence: TGTGCCAGCAGCCCCGACAGGGTCTACGAGCAGTACTTC. Translation gives CASSPDRVYEQYF.

The rearrangement uses TRBV7-9 and TRBJ1-2, with D unresolved. Per germline, CDR1 SEHNR and CDR2 FQNEAQ (reference sequence). The CDR3 spans 15 residues. V was clipped by 10 bases and J by 4 bases, with 22 bases between them. Here the CDR3 reads CATKLPPGSSYGYTF. In DNA, the CDR3 is TGTGCCACCAAACTCCCCCCGGGCAGTAGCTATGGCTACACCTTC.

The rearrangement links TRBV6-5 to TRBJ1-4; tentative D call: TRBD1 (5 bases). This CDR3 is 14 amino acids long. Per the germline V gene, CDR1 is MNHEY and CDR2 is SVGAGI. The germline V and J ends were trimmed by 7 bases and 4 bases, with 13 bases remaining between them. The CDR3 DNA follows: TGTGCCAGCAAAATCCGGGACTTTAATGAAAAACTGTTTTTT. Its translation is CASKIRDFNEKLFF.

This clonotype was seen a few times. V gene TRBV6-1 combines with J gene TRBJ2-1; D not resolved. V gave up 3 bases and J gave up 8 bases, with 17 bases separating them. CDR3 length: 15 amino acids. Germline CDR1 is MNHNS and CDR2 is SASEGT. This chain's CDR3 is CASSDRQRVWDEQFF. DNA for the CDR3: TGTGCCAGCAGTGATCGTCAAAGAGTGTGGGATGAGCAGTTCTTC.

This clonotype was observed a few times. Here the CDR3 DNA reads TGCAGCGGGTTGGACTTCTACGAGCAGTACTTC. This sequence encodes CSGLDFYEQYF. The chain combines TRBV29-1 with TRBJ2-7; the D gene is possibly TRBD2 (5 bases). This CDR3 spans 11 amino acids. Looked up from germline, CDR1 is SQVTM and CDR2 is ANQGSEA. V gave up 7 bases and J gave up 3 bases, with 10 bases separating them.

The V and J genes are TRBV29-1 and TRBJ2-5; the D is unclear. Per the germline V gene, CDR1 is SQVTM and CDR2 is ANQGSEA. The CDR3 spans 12 residues. Trimming removed 0 bases from V and 5 bases from J, with 7 bases in between. The CDR3 loop reads CSVEDGWETQYF. For the CDR3, the DNA is TGCAGCGTTGAAGATGGGTGGGAGACCCAGTACTTC.

Within the sample, this clonotype is medium-sized (0.01 to 0.1%). The V and J genes are TRBV10-1 and TRBJ2-1, with a possible D match to TRBD2 (6 bases). V was trimmed by 8 bases and J by 4 bases, leaving 21 bases between them. Germline CDR1 is WNHNN and CDR2 is SYGVQD (reference sequence). The CDR3 is 16 amino acids. This CDR3 reads CASAEEGMPPYNEQFF. Here the CDR3 DNA reads TGCGCCAGCGCCGAGGAGGGGATGCCCCCTTACAATGAGCAGTTCTTC.